This TCR beta chain was recorded in a study of beta chain features in type 1 diabetes. The V gene lost 7 bases and the J gene lost 1 base, with 10 bases spanning the gap. The V gene's germline CDR1 is SQVTM and CDR2 ANQGSEA. This CDR3 is built from 12 residues. Study-wide points: Shortening that was moderate but significant affected the TCRB CDR3s of Type 1 diabetes patients in all four CD4+ subsets. HLA effects on TCRB rearrangement stayed unresolved here.

This clone was detected a few times. What it binds is unknown. Sorted populations were all over 95% pure. Expressed TCRB transcripts were sequenced because the entire RNA isolate underwent reverse transcription. Profiling relied on immunoSEQ multiplex PCR, and the TCRdb table lists in-frame clones only, not all of them. Of approximately 250,000 clones listed, roughly 16% are singletons. The chain uses TRBV29-1 and TRBJ1-1; D gene unclear. The TCR comes from a man aged 25 to 40 with type 1 diabetes. The sequencing input was naive CD4+ T cells from blood. CDR3: CSGELWNTEAFF. In DNA, the CDR3 is TGCAGCGGGGAATTGTGGAACACTGAAGCTTTCTTT.